A selection of T cell receptor beta chains follows, all from one sample in a study of shared clonotypes between healthy human individuals. Profiling relied on immunoSEQ multiplex PCR, and the TCRdb table lists in-frame clones only, not all of them. The sample consists of roughly 600,000 clones, roughly 98% of them appearing once. Sequenced sample: naive CD8+ T cells sorted from blood. These receptors all stem from a man younger than 40 in good health. CDR3s include the opening cysteine and the closing phenylalanine or tryptophan. The D gene is left open where the match is weak. The listing skips clone size in some rows; elsewhere it reads once, few, many or a size class.

J,V,D,size,DNA,CDR3
TRBJ1-5,TRBV15,-,-,TGTGCCACCAGCAGAGTAGGTCTCCTAAATCAGCCCCAGCATTTT,CATSRVGLLNQPQHF
TRBJ2-3,TRBV7-9,-,-,TGTGCCAGCAGCTCCTCATGGACAAATACGCAGTATTTT,CASSSSWTNTQYF
TRBJ1-5,TRBV6-1,-,once,TGTGCCAGCAGTGAACTGGTTTGGACAGATAGCAATCAGCCCCAGCATTTT,CASSELVWTDSNQPQHF
TRBJ2-2,TRBV27,-,-,TGTGCCAGCAGTTTTATAGCGGCTTTGAACACCGGGGAGCTGTTTTTT,CASSFIAALNTGELFF
TRBJ2-5,TRBV7-9,-,-,TGTGCCAGCAGCTCCAGGGGTGAGGTGGAGACCCAGTACTTC,CASSSRGEVETQYF
TRBJ2-2,TRBV5-1,-,-,TGCGCCAGCAGCAATAATCCGACGGAGCTGTTTTTT,CASSNNPTELFF
TRBJ1-1,TRBV30,-,-,TGTGCCTGGAGTGCCTTAAGGACAGTGAACACTGAAGCTTTCTTT,CAWSALRTVNTEAFF
TRBJ2-7,TRBV27,-,-,TGTGCCAGCAGTTACCGGGGGACCTTTTACGAGCAGTACTTC,CASSYRGTFYEQYF
TRBJ2-7,TRBV29-1,-,-,TGCAGCGTTGCCGGGGGTAAGACCGGGACCTACTACGAGCAGTACTTC,CSVAGGKTGTYYEQYF
TRBJ2-7,TRBV27,-,-,TGTGCCAGCAGTCCTTTCCAGCCTCCGACTACAAACTACGAGCAGTACTTC,CASSPFQPPTTNYEQYF
TRBJ2-7,TRBV13,-,once,TGTGCCAGCAGCTTTAATCGAGGGAGTCTCCCCGAGCAGTACTTC,CASSFNRGSLPEQYF
TRBJ1-2,TRBV9,TRBD1,once,TGTGCCAGCAGCGTCCTAAGTTCTGGACAGGGCGACACCTTC,CASSVLSSGQGDTF
TRBJ2-1,TRBV7-6,TRBD1,-,TGTGCCAGCAGCCAGATGTTACAGGGGTCCAATGAGCAGTTCTTC,CASSQMLQGSNEQFF
TRBJ2-1,TRBV29-1,-,-,TGCAGCGTTGTCGGGACCTCCTCCTACAATGAGCAGTTCTTC,CSVVGTSSYNEQFF
TRBJ2-7,TRBV27,TRBD1,-,TGTGCCAGCAGTTCCATCTCCGGGACAGGCCACTACGAGCAGTACTTC,CASSSISGTGHYEQYF
TRBJ2-7,TRBV27,TRBD1,-,TGTGCCAGCGGGAACAGGGGCATCGACGAGCAGTACTTC,CASGNRGIDEQYF
TRBJ2-3,TRBV6-5,-,-,TGTGCCAGCAGTGCCTTGGCAGGTACGCAGTATTTT,CASSALAGTQYF
TRBJ2-1,TRBV6-5,TRBD2,-,TGTGCCAGCACGAAAACTAGCGGACTCTACAATGAGCAGTTCTTC,CASTKTSGLYNEQFF
TRBJ2-1,TRBV7-9,TRBD1,-,TGTGCCAGCAGGGATGGGACAGGGGGCAGGAATGAGCAGTTCTTC,CASRDGTGGRNEQFF
TRBJ2-7,TRBV19,-,-,TGTGCCAGTAATTCCGCCGACAGCCCTTTTAACGAGCAGTACTTC,CASNSADSPFNEQYF
TRBJ1-2,TRBV7-3,-,-,TGTGCCAGCAGTTTGGACCAGATCTATGGCTACACCTTC,CASSLDQIYGYTF
TRBJ2-7,TRBV27,TRBD2,-,TGTGCCAGCAGTTTGAGAGCGGGAGGGCCGCACGAGCAGTACTTC,CASSLRAGGPHEQYF
TRBJ2-7,TRBV7-9,TRBD2,-,TGTGCCAGCAGCTCTGAAGCGGGGAGGTTTTACGAGCAGTACTTC,CASSSEAGRFYEQYF
TRBJ2-1,TRBV27,-,-,TGTGCCAGCAGCGCTTCAAATGAGCAGTTCTTC,CASSASNEQFF
TRBJ2-7,TRBV27,TRBD1,once,TGTGCCAGCAGTTTCGGACAGGGTTCGCCCTACGAGCAGTACTTC,CASSFGQGSPYEQYF
TRBJ2-7,TRBV2,-,-,TGTGCCAGCATTGTGGGGGTTAGGGGCGAGCAGTACTTC,CASIVGVRGEQYF
TRBJ2-5,TRBV7-7,TRBD2,-,TGTGCCAGCAGCCGGCGGGCGGGAGCACAAGAGACCCAGTACTTC,CASSRRAGAQETQYF